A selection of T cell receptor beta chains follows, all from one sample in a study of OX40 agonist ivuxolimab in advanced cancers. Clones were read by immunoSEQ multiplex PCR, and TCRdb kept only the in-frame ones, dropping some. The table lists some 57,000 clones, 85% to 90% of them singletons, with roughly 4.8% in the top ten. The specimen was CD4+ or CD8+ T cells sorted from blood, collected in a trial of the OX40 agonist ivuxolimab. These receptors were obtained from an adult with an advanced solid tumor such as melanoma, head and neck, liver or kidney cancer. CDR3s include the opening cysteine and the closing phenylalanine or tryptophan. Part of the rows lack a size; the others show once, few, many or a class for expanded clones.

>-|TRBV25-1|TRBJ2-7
CASSGLYEQYF
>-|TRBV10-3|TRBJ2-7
CAISEASGRSEQYF
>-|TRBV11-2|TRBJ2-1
CASSSYVGRLEPGYNEQFF
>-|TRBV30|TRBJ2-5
CAWSRLAGMETQYF
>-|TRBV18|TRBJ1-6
CASSPQGTYNSPLHF
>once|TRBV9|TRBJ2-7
CASSSTGGAGSYEQYF
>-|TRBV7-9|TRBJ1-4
CASSLGQRVEELFF
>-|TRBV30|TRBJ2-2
CAWGTGQLSNTGELFF
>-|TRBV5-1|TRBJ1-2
CASSLGPNDGYTF
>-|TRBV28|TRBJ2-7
CASSLRYEQYF
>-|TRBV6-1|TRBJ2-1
CASFSGGTSGREFF
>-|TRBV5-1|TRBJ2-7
CASSLESGGGEQYF
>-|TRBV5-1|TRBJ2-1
CASSSTASGASYNEQFF
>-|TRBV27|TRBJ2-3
CASSLTSGGETDTQYF
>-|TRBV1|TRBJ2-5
CTSSQAERGQETQYF
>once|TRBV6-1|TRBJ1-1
CATRTTNTEAFF
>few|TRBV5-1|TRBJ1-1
CASRDPQGNTEAFF
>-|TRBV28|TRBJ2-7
CASSLAVLRAEQYF
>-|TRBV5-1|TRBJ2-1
CASSLGAGAYNEQFF
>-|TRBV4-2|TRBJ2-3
CASSPPGSPDTQYF
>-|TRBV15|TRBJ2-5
CATSRQTGKETQYF
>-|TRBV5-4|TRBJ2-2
CASSLGLAGNTGELFF
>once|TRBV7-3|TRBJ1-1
CASSLSDSLNTEAFF
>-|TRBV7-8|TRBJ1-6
CASSLFQRGTGFISPLHF
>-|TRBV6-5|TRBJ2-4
CASSYSGLAAKNIQYF
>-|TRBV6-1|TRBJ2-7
CASSEALGGYEQYF
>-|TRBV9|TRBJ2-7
CASSVTALGEQYF
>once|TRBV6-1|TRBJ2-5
CASSDLIGTGETQYF
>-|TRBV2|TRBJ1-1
CASTAGENTEAFF
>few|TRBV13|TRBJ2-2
CASSHGNGELFF
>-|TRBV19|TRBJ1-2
CASRRDGVYGYTF
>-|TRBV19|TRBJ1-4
CASSIPSANEKLFF
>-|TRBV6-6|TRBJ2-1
CASSYSVRGVNEQFF
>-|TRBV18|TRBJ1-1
CASSPVPENTEAFF
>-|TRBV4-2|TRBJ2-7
CASSQAAGGSKKYEQYF
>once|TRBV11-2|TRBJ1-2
CASSLQGQGRNYGYTF
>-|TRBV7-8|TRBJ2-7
CASSLTNRHRGRSSYEQYF
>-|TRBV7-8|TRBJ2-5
CASSPGTGQETQYF
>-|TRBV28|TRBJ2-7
CASSFLTGFEQYF
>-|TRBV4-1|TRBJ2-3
CASSPRGGSSTDTQYF
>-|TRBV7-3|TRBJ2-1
CASSNLRGSPYNEQFF
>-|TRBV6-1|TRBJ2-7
CASSEEGSYEQYF
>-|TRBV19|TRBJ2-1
CASSNRGRNEQFF
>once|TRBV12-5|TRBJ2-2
CASGLDRGYGELFF
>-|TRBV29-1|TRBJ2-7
CSAEAGGGYEQYF
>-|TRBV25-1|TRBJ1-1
CASSETEKFTEAFF
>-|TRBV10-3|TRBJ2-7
CATNGGPGRVSYEQYF
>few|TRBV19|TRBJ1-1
CASSTLNTEAFF
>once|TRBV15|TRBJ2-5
CATSRDPTTGETQYF
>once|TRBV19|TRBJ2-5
CASSPSPTLGETQYF
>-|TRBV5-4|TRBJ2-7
CASGRGQGDSYEQYF
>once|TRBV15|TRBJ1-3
CATSRDRYSGNTIYF
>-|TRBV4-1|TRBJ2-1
CASSQEGLAGDEQFF
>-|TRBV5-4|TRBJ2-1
CASSPIGLAVNEQFF
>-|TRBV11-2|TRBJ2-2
CASSTTGRTGELFF
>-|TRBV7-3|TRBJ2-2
CASSPENYGELFF
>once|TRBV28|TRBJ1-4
CASSFGTGGLAETNEKLFF
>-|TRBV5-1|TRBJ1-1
CASSFIQGLGTEAFF
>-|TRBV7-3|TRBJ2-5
CASSASRSSGGAEETQYF
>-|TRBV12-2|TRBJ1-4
CASRLEGEDRGRRGNEKLFF